This record covers a single T cell receptor (beta chain). Its target is not known. The CDR3 is made up of 13 amino acids. V dropped 3 bases and J dropped 6 bases, with 9 bases sitting between them. The germline CDR1 and CDR2 sequences are MNHNS and SASEGT. The PCR employed 60 Vbeta primers together with 13 Jbeta primers. The table came from immunoSEQ multiplex PCR; TCRdb's copy has only in-frame clones and leaves some out. Of roughly 130,000 clones listed, around 90% were seen once; the top ten hold around 0.5%. This entry is derived from a study of cytomegalovirus exposure and HLA in healthy donors. Study conclusions and caveats: There were a few CMV-associated chains whose specificity for CMV antigens was confirmed in vitro.

The sample was PBMCs. The TCR was taken from a woman aged 40-49 years in good health and CMV-seronegative. The J gene is TRBJ1-5, the V gene TRBV6-1; D unresolved. DNA for the CDR3: TGTGCCAGCAGTGAGTGGGAGAGTCAGCCCCAGCATTTT. Protein sequence: CASSEWESQPQHF.